This T cell receptor (beta chain) stems from a study of low-dose radiotherapy and immunotherapy resistance in tumors. Germline V gene lookup returns CDR1 MNHEY and CDR2 SVGEGT. The V gene end was trimmed by 6 bases and the J gene end by 3 bases; junction bases not matched to a gene: 8. This CDR3 contains 14 residues. This clonotype turned up a few times. TRAV and TRBV primers primed cDNA for both TCRalpha and TCRbeta. For amplifying TCRs, the PCR ran for approximately 18 cycles with Phusion, which was used together with a constant-region primer and the adapter on the V primers. TCRdb passed the reads through MiXCR, listing each CDR3 protein once. The sample holds more than 9,500 distinct CDR3 sequences, about 41% seen once.

This TCR was sampled from a human donor with advanced metastatic prostate, ovarian, gallbladder or colorectal cancer (not recorded which). This table probably holds off-target reads from a library built for another chain. V usage is TRBV6-2 or TRBV6-3 and J usage is TRBJ2-7; 7 bases fit TRBD1. CDR3 loop: CASRGWDRGYEQYF. The DNA for the CDR3 is TGTGCCAGCAGAGGTTGGGACAGAGGCTACGAGCAGTACTTC.